This T cell receptor beta chain was found in a study of blood T cell repertoires in COVID-19. This CDR3 spans 14 amino acids. Trimming pared 8 bases from V and 7 bases from J, leaving 18 bases between. Germline CDR1 reads SGHTA; CDR2 reads FQGNSA. Per the authors' pipeline: Amplification from reference gene primers served as the basis for estimated nucleated cell counts. Repertoires were generated with immunoSEQ multiplex PCR, while TCRdb's copy carries only in-frame clones and drops some. That table is the source of V, J and clone size, and D and trimming were worked out from the DNA. The sample holds about 160,000 clones, 80% seen once.

Sequenced sample: PBMCs or T cells enriched from blood (not recorded which). This receptor was obtained from a man aged 40-49 years who had recovered from COVID-19. This chain joins TRBV7-2 and TRBJ2-4; weak D call: TRBD1 (5 bases). Here the CDR3 reads CASSPITGDNIQYF. As DNA, the CDR3 is TGTGCCAGCTCCCCCATAACAGGCGACAACATTCAGTACTTC. Full variable domain (missing parts from reference TRBV7-2 and TRBJ2-4): GAGVSQSPSNKVTEKGKDVELRCDPISGHTALYWYRQSLGQGLEFLIYFQGNSAPDKSGLPSDRFSAERTGGSVSTLTIQRTQQEDSAVYLCASSPITGDNIQYFGAGTRLSVL.